This is a list of T cell receptor beta chains from one sample in a study of T-cell reconstitution after alpha-beta-depleted transplantation in children. MiXCR was run by TCRdb on the PCR reads, yielding one entry per CDR3 protein. The sample includes roughly 220,000 distinct CDR3 sequences, about 12% of them seen just once. Here the sequenced sample was PBMCs from the stem cell graft donor, taken from the stem cell graft. All receptors come from a human donor who donated a stem cell graft to a child with acute lymphoblastic leukemia. CDR3s include the opening cysteine and the closing phenylalanine or tryptophan. Fields, in order: clone size, D gene, V gene, J gene, CDR3 length, CDR3 protein, CDR3 DNA. D genes are given only for firm matches. The listing skips clone size in some rows; elsewhere it reads once, few, many or a size class.

many	-	TRBV29-1	TRBJ2-3	12	CSVETDTDTQYF	TGCAGCGTTGAAACAGACACAGATACGCAGTATTTT
many	TRBD2	TRBV7-2	TRBJ2-2	16	CASSLNAGGPLGELFF	TGTGCCAGCAGCCTGAATGCGGGAGGGCCCCTGGGGGAGCTGTTTTTT
many	TRBD2	TRBV20-1	TRBJ2-7	15	CSARVGVTSGYEQYF	TGCAGTGCTAGAGTCGGGGTGACTAGCGGGTACGAGCAGTACTTC
many	TRBD2	TRBV7-8	TRBJ2-1	14	CASSWTSGRGEQFF	TGTGCCAGCAGCTGGACTAGCGGGAGAGGTGAGCAGTTCTTC
many	TRBD2	TRBV19	TRBJ2-1	16	CASSTQGSGRDNEQFF	TGTGCCAGTAGTACCCAAGGTAGCGGGAGGGACAATGAGCAGTTCTTC
-	-	TRBV19	TRBJ1-6	13	CASSVTINSPLHF	TGTGCCAGTAGTGTCACGATAAATTCACCCCTCCACTTT
many	-	TRBV20-1	TRBJ2-7	13	CSALHRGTYEQYF	TGCAGTGCCCTACATCGGGGGACCTACGAGCAGTACTTC
many	TRBD1	TRBV9	TRBJ1-6	14	CASSDGTGHSPLHF	TGTGCCAGCAGCGATGGGACAGGGCATTCACCCCTCCACTTT
many	-	TRBV7-2	TRBJ2-3	12	CASSLIPDTQYF	TGTGCCAGCAGCTTAATCCCAGATACGCAGTATTTT
once	-	TRBV20-1	TRBJ2-7	15	CSARDKSRNTYLRYF	TGCAGTGCTAGAGATAAGAGCAGAAACACTTACTTACGGTACTTC
many	TRBD2	TRBV18	TRBJ2-7	13	CASSPGTGGEQYF	TGTGCCAGCTCACCGGGGACGGGGGGCGAGCAGTACTTC
many	-	TRBV27	TRBJ2-7	13	CASSWRSSYEQYF	TGTGCCAGCAGTTGGAGGAGCTCCTACGAGCAGTACTTC
-	TRBD1	TRBV10-3	TRBJ2-1	16	CAIRSPPGQGLDEQFF	TGTGCCATCAGGTCCCCGCCGGGACAGGGTTTAGATGAGCAGTTCTTC
many	-	TRBV3-1	TRBJ2-1	12	CASSQEPNEQFF	TGTGCCAGCAGCCAAGAGCCAAATGAGCAGTTCTTC
few	-	TRBV20-1	TRBJ2-1	12	CSGGITYNEQFF	TGCAGTGGGGGGATTACATACAATGAGCAGTTCTTC
many	TRBD2	TRBV20-1	TRBJ2-7	11	CSARSLAGQGF	TGCAGTGCTAGATCTCTAGCGGGACAAGGCTTC
many	-	TRBV20-1	TRBJ2-1	12	CSARTDRKEQFF	TGCAGTGCTAGAACCGACCGGAAGGAGCAGTTCTTC
many	TRBD2	TRBV20-1	TRBJ2-7	14	CSARGGGSNYEQYF	TGCAGTGCCCGGGGGGGAGGGAGCAACTACGAGCAGTACTTC
many	-	TRBV28	TRBJ2-5	19	CASSLSRPRFTGYGETQYF	TGTGCCAGCAGTTTATCCCGCCCAAGGTTCACAGGGTATGGGGAGACCCAGTACTTC
many	-	TRBV6-2/TRBV6-3	TRBJ1-1	15	CASGSGQGMNTEAFF	TGTGCCAGCGGGTCGGGGCAGGGGATGAACACTGAAGCTTTCTTT
many	-	TRBV20-1	TRBJ2-4	15	CSARDHRAGKNIQYF	TGCAGTGCTAGAGATCACAGGGCCGGCAAAAACATTCAGTACTTC
many	-	TRBV5-1	TRBJ2-3	16	CASSGTGLNSADTQYF	TGCGCCAGCAGCGGAACGGGCCTAAATTCGGCAGATACGCAGTATTTT
many	-	TRBV9	TRBJ1-1	14	CASSVIQSGTEAFF	TGTGCCAGCAGCGTAATTCAATCTGGGACTGAAGCTTTCTTT
many	-	TRBV5-6	TRBJ1-2	13	CASSPQLVSGYTF	TGTGCCAGCAGCCCCCAATTAGTTTCTGGCTACACCTTC
many	TRBD1	TRBV6-1	TRBJ2-7	15	CASRTTGAPRSEQYF	TGTGCCAGCAGAACGACAGGGGCCCCACGTTCCGAGCAGTACTTC
many	-	TRBV15	TRBJ1-5	15	CATSSKGYSNQPQHF	TGTGCCACCAGCAGTAAGGGTTATAGCAATCAGCCCCAGCATTTT
-	-	TRBV6-1	TRBJ2-7	13	CASSEAVGNEQYF	TGTGCCAGCAGTGAAGCAGTGGGAAACGAGCAGTACTTC
many	TRBD1	TRBV4-3	TRBJ2-7	16	CASSQATGTGRYEQYF	TGCGCCAGCAGCCAGGCAACCGGGACAGGGAGGTACGAGCAGTACTTC
many	-	TRBV5-1	TRBJ2-3	15	CASSLDSYYSDTQYF	TGCGCCAGCAGCTTGGACTCGTACTACTCAGATACGCAGTATTTT
once	-	TRBV7-2	TRBJ2-7	16	CASSLEVSGKGYEQYF	TGTGCCAGCAGCTTAGAGGTGTCAGGGAAGGGCTACGAGCAGTACTTC
many	-	TRBV29-1	TRBJ2-4	13	CSVEVGGLNIQYF	TGCAGCGTTGAAGTTGGCGGCCTAAACATTCAGTACTTC
-	TRBD2	TRBV4-2	TRBJ2-7	15	CASSLTRGGGDEQYF	TGTGCCAGCAGCCTGACCCGCGGGGGTGGGGACGAGCAGTACTTC
many	-	TRBV27	TRBJ1-1	15	CASSLSGTTNTEAFF	TGTGCCAGCAGTTTAAGTGGCACAACGAACACTGAAGCTTTCTTT
many	TRBD2	TRBV9	TRBJ2-2	15	CASSGLAGGPGELFF	TGTGCCAGCAGCGGACTAGCGGGAGGGCCCGGGGAGCTGTTTTTT
many	-	TRBV12-3/TRBV12-4	TRBJ2-2	14	CASINDQNTGELFF	TGTGCCAGTATAAACGACCAAAACACCGGGGAGCTGTTTTTT
many	-	TRBV5-1	TRBJ2-7	13	CASSLGNTYEQYF	TGCGCCAGCAGCTTAGGAAATACCTACGAGCAGTACTTC
many	TRBD2	TRBV12-3/TRBV12-4	TRBJ2-1	17	CASSSGVAGALRNEQFF	TGTGCCAGCAGTAGTGGGGTAGCGGGGGCCCTCCGGAATGAGCAGTTCTTC
-	-	TRBV24-1	TRBJ2-3	15	CATSDWGRGTDTQYF	TGTGCCACCAGTGATTGGGGCAGGGGAACAGATACGCAGTATTTT
few	-	TRBV7-2	TRBJ2-1	12	CASNLPPLEQFF	TGTGCCAGCAATCTCCCCCCCCTAGAGCAGTTCTTC
many	-	TRBV10-3	TRBJ2-5	13	CAIGAYGQETQYF	TGTGCCATCGGGGCCTACGGTCAAGAGACCCAGTACTTC
many	TRBD1	TRBV5-1	TRBJ2-3	16	CASSRVGQSSTDTQYF	TGCGCCAGCAGCCGAGTGGGACAGAGTAGCACAGATACGCAGTATTTT
-	-	TRBV27	TRBJ2-4	12	CASSSIGDIQYF	TGTGCCAGCAGTTCAATAGGGGACATTCAGTACTTC
many	-	TRBV5-1	TRBJ1-1	15	CASSLGRIMNTEAFF	TGCGCCAGCAGCTTGGGTCGGATTATGAACACTGAAGCTTTCTTT
-	-	TRBV29-1	TRBJ2-5	14	CSVKKWTQQETQYF	TGCAGCGTCAAAAAATGGACTCAGCAAGAGACCCAGTACTTC
many	TRBD1	TRBV7-9	TRBJ1-5	18	CASSFEYGQGQGNQPQHF	TGTGCCAGCAGCTTCGAATATGGACAGGGCCAAGGCAATCAGCCCCAGCATTTT